The 11 T cell receptor beta chains below come from one sample, sequenced in a study of blood T cell repertoires in COVID-19. Profiling relied on immunoSEQ multiplex PCR, and the TCRdb table lists in-frame clones only, not all of them. In the table there are 200,000 to 250,000 clones, just over 85% of which are singletons. Source material: peripheral blood. The origin of the receptors is a man between 45 and 60 years old with acute or convalescent COVID-19.

There are a few counts of this clone. This rearrangement joins TRBV6-6 to TRBJ1-1; D unresolved. The CDR3 consists of 13 residues. Trimming removed 4 bases from V and 0 bases from J, with 6 bases in between. Looked up from germline, CDR1 is MNHNY and CDR2 is SVGAGI (reference sequence). Written as DNA, the CDR3 is TGTGCCAGCAGTTTCCCAATGAACACTGAAGCTTTCTTT. Its translation: CASSFPMNTEAFF.

V is TRBV6-5 and J is TRBJ1-2, with 7 bases identical to TRBD1. The germline CDR1 and CDR2 sequences are MNHEY and SVGAGI. V lost 6 bases and J lost 0; bases outside the gene matches: 7. The CDR3 runs 15 residues. In nucleotides, the CDR3 is TGTGCCAGCAGCCCGGGACAGCCATCTAACTATGGCTACACCTTC. This sequence encodes CASSPGQPSNYGYTF.

The gene calls are TRBV27 and TRBJ1-1; the D is unclear. V lost 8 bases and J 0 bases, leaving 10 bases between the germline ends. The germline CDR1 and CDR2 sequences are MNHEY and SMNVEV (reference sequence). The CDR3 contains 13 residues. CDR3 coding DNA: TGTGCCAGCGGAGGCCAATTGAACACTGAAGCTTTCTTT. Residues: CASGGQLNTEAFF.

DNA for the CDR3: TGTGCCAGCAGCGAGTTTTATTCTTCCGAAGCTTTCTTT. The encoded protein is CASSEFYSSEAFF. The rearrangement joins TRBV6-5 to TRBJ1-1; D is undetermined. The CDR3 runs 13 residues. V was cut by 6 bases and J by 8 bases, with 16 bases left in between. CDR1 MNHEY and CDR2 SVGAGI come from the germline V gene.

The chain uses TRBV29-1 and TRBJ1-2, with TRBD1 identical over 8 bases. The CDR3 extends over 15 amino acids. Trimming removed 8 bases from V and 0 bases from J; junction bases left unmatched: 11. Germline values: CDR1 SQVTM, CDR2 ANQGSEA. CDR3 in DNA: TGCAGCTTCTGGACAGGGAGGCACCCTAACTATGGCTACACCTTC. Translation gives CSFWTGRHPNYGYTF.

V gene TRBV5-1 combines with J gene TRBJ1-5; TRBD1 aligns across 7 bases. This CDR3 is built from 14 residues. The germline CDR1 and CDR2 sequences are SGHRS and YFSETQ. The V and J ends lost 4 bases and 4 bases, in that order; junction bases with no gene match: 5. The CDR3 is CASSPGQVNQPQHF. CDR3 sequence (DNA): TGCGCCAGCAGCCCTGGACAGGTAAATCAGCCCCAGCATTTT.

The rearrangement uses TRBV5-1 and TRBJ1-6, with D possibly TRBD1 on 6 matching bases. Trimming took 5 bases from V and 4 from J, leaving 16 bases between them. The CDR3 loop spans 16 amino acids. Germline CDR1 is SGHRS and CDR2 is YFSETQ. The CDR3 nucleotides are TGCGCCAGCAGTCTTCGACAGGACTCATATAATTCACCCCTCCACTTT. It codes for CASSLRQDSYNSPLHF.

The chain combines TRBV6-5 with TRBJ1-6; 11 nucleotides agree with TRBD1. J lost 9 bases, V lost 5 bases, and 3 bases had no gene match. CDR3 size: 14 residues. CDR1 and CDR2 (germline): MNHEY, SVGAGI. This CDR3 reads CASSKDRGPSPLHF. The CDR3 DNA reads TGTGCCAGCAGTAAGGACAGGGGGCCTTCACCCCTCCACTTT.

The rearrangement uses TRBV11-2 and TRBJ1-6; tentative D call: TRBD1 (6 bases). The CDR3 has 13 residues. V dropped 7 bases and J dropped 7 bases, with 11 bases sitting between them. Germline values: CDR1 SGHAT, CDR2 FQNNGV. CDR3 sequence (DNA): TGTGCCAGCACCATGAGGGGGAATTCACCCCTCCACTTT. Protein product: CASTMRGNSPLHF. Combining the CDR3 with reference TRBV11-2 and TRBJ1-6 gives the whole variable domain EAGVAQSPRYKIIEKRQSVAFWCNPISGHATLYWYQQILGQGPKLLIQFQNNGVVDDSQLPKDRFSAERLKGVDSTLKIQPAKLEDSAVYLCASTMRGNSPLHFGNGTRLTVT.

The chain carries TRBV6-5 and TRBJ1-2; D uncertain. V was clipped by 0 bases and J by 4 bases, with 15 bases between them. The germline CDR1 and CDR2 sequences are MNHEY and SVGAGI. The CDR3 has 16 residues. CDR3 sequence (DNA): TGTGCCAGCAGTTACTCCTCCCCAGATTCGGGCTATGGCTACACCTTC. It is translated as CASSYSSPDSGYGYTF.

J is TRBJ1-5 and V is TRBV7-6; possible D gene TRBD1, 5 bases. Germline-derived CDR1 and CDR2 are SGHVS and FNYEAQ. CDR3 size: 13 residues. V lost 1 base and J lost 9, with 10 bases in between. The CDR3 sequence: CASSLGPGWPQHF. DNA of the CDR3: TGTGCCAGCAGCTTAGGGCCAGGGTGGCCCCAGCATTTT.